These T cell receptor beta chains were read from a single sample in a study of T cells in Graves' hyperthyroidism and ophthalmopathy. MiXCR, run by TCRdb on the multiplex PCR reads, gives a single entry per CDR3 protein. Of about 300,000 distinct CDR3 sequences in the sample, about 25% were seen once. Sequencing was performed on blood. These receptor sequences come from a man aged 40-50 years with Graves' hyperthyroidism that later progressed to Graves' ophthalmopathy. Both conserved end residues are part of each CDR3. The D gene is left open where the match is weak. Clone size, where shown, is once, few, many, or a class for clones that have expanded.

CDR3 DNA: TGTGCCAGCAGCCATCTGAGACTAGCGGGAGTGGAGACCCAGTACTTC; CDR3 protein: CASSHLRLAGVETQYF; V gene: TRBV7-2; clone size: many; J gene: TRBJ2-5; D gene: TRBD2
CDR3 DNA: TGCAGTGCTAGAGATCTACTAGTGGGCCAAGAGACCCAGTACTTC; CDR3 protein: CSARDLLVGQETQYF; V gene: TRBV20-1; clone size: many; J gene: TRBJ2-5; D gene: NA
CDR3 DNA: TGTGCCCGCCTTGGGTCGGCTCGCACAGATACGCAGTATTTT; CDR3 protein: CARLGSARTDTQYF; V gene: TRBV30; clone size: NA; J gene: TRBJ2-3; D gene: NA
CDR3 DNA: TGCAGTGCTACAAGAGAAGATACGCAGTATTTT; CDR3 protein: CSATREDTQYF; V gene: TRBV20-1; clone size: many; J gene: TRBJ2-3; D gene: NA
CDR3 DNA: TGTGCCAGCAGCCCACAAGGGGCGGGGTTCTATGGCTACACCTTC; CDR3 protein: CASSPQGAGFYGYTF; V gene: TRBV7-2; clone size: few; J gene: TRBJ1-2; D gene: NA
CDR3 DNA: TGTGCCAGCACCCAAGGACAGGGGGCCTTCTACGAGCAGTACTTC; CDR3 protein: CASTQGQGAFYEQYF; V gene: TRBV6-1; clone size: NA; J gene: TRBJ2-7; D gene: TRBD1
CDR3 DNA: TGTGCCAGTAAAACAACGGGAGCGAACACCGGGGAGCTGTTTTTT; CDR3 protein: CASKTTGANTGELFF; V gene: TRBV6-5; clone size: many; J gene: TRBJ2-2; D gene: NA
CDR3 DNA: TGTGCCAGCAGAAGGACCGCTAACTATGGCTACACCTTC; CDR3 protein: CASRRTANYGYTF; V gene: TRBV12-3/TRBV12-4; clone size: many; J gene: TRBJ1-2; D gene: NA
CDR3 DNA: TGTGCCAGTGGGCACTTGAACACTGAAGCTTTCTTT; CDR3 protein: CASGHLNTEAFF; V gene: TRBV19; clone size: many; J gene: TRBJ1-1; D gene: NA
CDR3 DNA: TGTGCCAGCTGGGCGGGGAACGGAAACTACGAGCAGTACTTC; CDR3 protein: CASWAGNGNYEQYF; V gene: TRBV2; clone size: NA; J gene: TRBJ2-7; D gene: NA
CDR3 DNA: TGCAGTGCTAGATCAGCTGGGACAGGAGAAGAGACCCAGTACTTC; CDR3 protein: CSARSAGTGEETQYF; V gene: TRBV20-1; clone size: many; J gene: TRBJ2-5; D gene: TRBD1
CDR3 DNA: TGCGCCAGCAGCTTGGGTCAAAAGAACACTGAAGCTTTCTTT; CDR3 protein: CASSLGQKNTEAFF; V gene: TRBV5-1; clone size: NA; J gene: TRBJ1-1; D gene: NA
CDR3 DNA: TGTGCCAGCGGCCCGGGACGGCCCTACGAGCAGTACTTC; CDR3 protein: CASGPGRPYEQYF; V gene: TRBV6-1; clone size: once; J gene: TRBJ2-7; D gene: NA
CDR3 DNA: TGTGCCAGCACTCTAGGTTCCCTCTACGAGCAGTACTTC; CDR3 protein: CASTLGSLYEQYF; V gene: TRBV6-1; clone size: NA; J gene: TRBJ2-7; D gene: NA
CDR3 DNA: TGTGCCAGCAGCCTCCGGTCAGCGGACACTGAAGCTTTCTTT; CDR3 protein: CASSLRSADTEAFF; V gene: TRBV7-9; clone size: NA; J gene: TRBJ1-1; D gene: NA
CDR3 DNA: TGTGCCACCAGTGACTTCGGACAGGGAGGACGAGAGACCCAGTACTTC; CDR3 protein: CATSDFGQGGRETQYF; V gene: TRBV24-1; clone size: many; J gene: TRBJ2-5; D gene: TRBD1
CDR3 DNA: TGTGCCAGCAGTGAGGAGGCTAGCGCAGCCGGGGAGCTGTTTTTT; CDR3 protein: CASSEEASAAGELFF; V gene: TRBV6-1; clone size: NA; J gene: TRBJ2-2; D gene: NA
CDR3 DNA: TGCAGCGTCCTCCCGGGACAGGGGCTCTACGAGCAGTACTTC; CDR3 protein: CSVLPGQGLYEQYF; V gene: TRBV29-1; clone size: NA; J gene: TRBJ2-7; D gene: TRBD1
CDR3 DNA: TGTGCCAGCAGTCCACACCGGGAAAAACCCACTGAAGCTTTCTTT; CDR3 protein: CASSPHREKPTEAFF; V gene: TRBV6-5; clone size: many; J gene: TRBJ1-1; D gene: NA
CDR3 DNA: TGTGCCAGCAGTTACTCGACCATGGGGCTCTCAGAGACCCAGTACTTC; CDR3 protein: CASSYSTMGLSETQYF; V gene: TRBV6-2/TRBV6-3; clone size: NA; J gene: TRBJ2-5; D gene: NA
CDR3 DNA: TGTGCCAGCAGCAAAAGGGACTCCTGGCCAGATACGCAGTATTTT; CDR3 protein: CASSKRDSWPDTQYF; V gene: TRBV5-5; clone size: NA; J gene: TRBJ2-3; D gene: NA
CDR3 DNA: TGTGCCAGCAGTGAAGGGGAGGGGCCTAGGGAGACCCAGTACTTC; CDR3 protein: CASSEGEGPRETQYF; V gene: TRBV6-1; clone size: NA; J gene: TRBJ2-5; D gene: TRBD2
CDR3 DNA: TGTGCCAGCAGCCTGGGAGCGGACTCTGGAAACACCATATATTTT; CDR3 protein: CASSLGADSGNTIYF; V gene: TRBV13; clone size: NA; J gene: TRBJ1-3; D gene: NA
CDR3 DNA: TGCGCCAGCAGCTTGGAGACAGGGAGCTCCTACGAGCAGTACTTC; CDR3 protein: CASSLETGSSYEQYF; V gene: TRBV5-1; clone size: many; J gene: TRBJ2-7; D gene: TRBD1
CDR3 DNA: TGCAGCGTGGCATCCGCCGGACTAGCGGGAGGGCCGGGGGAGCTGTTTTTT; CDR3 protein: CSVASAGLAGGPGELFF; V gene: TRBV29-1; clone size: many; J gene: TRBJ2-2; D gene: TRBD2
CDR3 DNA: TGTGCCAGCAGCAGCCCCTCGGTGATGGACACTGAAGCTTTCTTT; CDR3 protein: CASSSPSVMDTEAFF; V gene: TRBV6-5; clone size: many; J gene: TRBJ1-1; D gene: NA
CDR3 DNA: TGTGCCAGCAGTTTTGAGGGGCTTGGCTACACCTTC; CDR3 protein: CASSFEGLGYTF; V gene: TRBV12-3/TRBV12-4; clone size: NA; J gene: TRBJ1-2; D gene: NA
CDR3 DNA: TGTGCCAGCAGTGATTTTCGCGGGAGCTTGATCTACGAGCAGTACTTC; CDR3 protein: CASSDFRGSLIYEQYF; V gene: TRBV6-1; clone size: NA; J gene: TRBJ2-7; D gene: TRBD2
CDR3 DNA: TGTGCCACCAGCAGAGGGGAGATGGAGCTGTTTTTT; CDR3 protein: CATSRGEMELFF; V gene: TRBV15; clone size: many; J gene: TRBJ2-2; D gene: NA
CDR3 DNA: TGTGCCACCAGTCCCCGGGACGGATCCTACGAGCAGTACTTC; CDR3 protein: CATSPRDGSYEQYF; V gene: TRBV24-1; clone size: many; J gene: TRBJ2-7; D gene: NA
CDR3 DNA: TGTGCCAGCACCTTAGGGAATCCGGACACTGAAGCTTTCTTT; CDR3 protein: CASTLGNPDTEAFF; V gene: TRBV6-2/TRBV6-3; clone size: NA; J gene: TRBJ1-1; D gene: NA
CDR3 DNA: TGTGCCAGCAGGGGAACCTTGGCGGGGAACACAGATACGCAGTATTTT; CDR3 protein: CASRGTLAGNTDTQYF; V gene: TRBV6-4; clone size: many; J gene: TRBJ2-3; D gene: NA
CDR3 DNA: TGTGCCAGCAGCTCCGGGACCTTCCAAGAGACCCAGTACTTC; CDR3 protein: CASSSGTFQETQYF; V gene: TRBV28; clone size: many; J gene: TRBJ2-5; D gene: NA
CDR3 DNA: TGTGCCAGCCACAGACAGGGGCTACAGACCCAGTACTTC; CDR3 protein: CASHRQGLQTQYF; V gene: TRBV6-1; clone size: few; J gene: TRBJ2-5; D gene: TRBD1